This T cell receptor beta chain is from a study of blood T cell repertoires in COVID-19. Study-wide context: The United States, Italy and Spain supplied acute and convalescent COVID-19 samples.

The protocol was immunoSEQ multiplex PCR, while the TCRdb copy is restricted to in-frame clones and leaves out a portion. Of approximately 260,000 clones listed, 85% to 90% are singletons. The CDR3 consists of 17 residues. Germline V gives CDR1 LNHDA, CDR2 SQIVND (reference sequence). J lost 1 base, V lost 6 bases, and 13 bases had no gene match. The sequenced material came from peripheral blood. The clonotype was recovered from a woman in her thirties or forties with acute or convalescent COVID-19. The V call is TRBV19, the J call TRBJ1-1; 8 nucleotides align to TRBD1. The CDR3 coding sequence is TGTGCCAGTAGGAGATATCCCGGACAGGGAAAGAACACTGAAGCTTTCTTT. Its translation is CASRRYPGQGKNTEAFF.